These T cell receptor beta chains were read from a single sample in a study of shared clonotypes between healthy human individuals. Using immunoSEQ multiplex PCR, the repertoire was profiled, and TCRdb retains in-frame clones only, with some absent. The profile shows roughly 2.2 million clones, just over 90% of them singletons. Source material: naive CD4+ T cells from PBMCs. These receptors all come from a man aged 18 to 35 in good health. Some clones in this sample may be carry-over from other donors' samples. Both conserved end residues are part of each CDR3. Fields, in order: V gene, D gene, J gene, CDR3 DNA, CDR3 protein. D genes are given only for firm matches.

>TRBV28|NA|TRBJ2-7
TGTGCCAGCAGTTTGGCGCCTGCCTACGAGCAGTACTTC
CASSLAPAYEQYF
>TRBV5-1|NA|TRBJ2-1
TGCGCCAGCAGCTTGGGGGTCGGGAATGAGCAGTTCTTC
CASSLGVGNEQFF
>TRBV4-2|NA|TRBJ1-2
TGTGCCAGCAGCGGACAGAGCCTAAACTATGGCTACACCTTC
CASSGQSLNYGYTF
>TRBV10-3|NA|TRBJ1-1
TGTGCCATCAGTGAGGCGGGGGTTGGCACTGAAGCTTTCTTT
CAISEAGVGTEAFF
>TRBV10-1|TRBD2|TRBJ2-7
TGCGCCAGCAGTGAGGCTAGCGGGAGTCTCGAGCAGTACTTC
CASSEASGSLEQYF
>TRBV11-2|NA|TRBJ1-3
TGTGCCAGCAGCTTTACCCCTGAAGTGGCAGGGGGAAACACCATATATTTT
CASSFTPEVAGGNTIYF
>TRBV5-1|NA|TRBJ2-3
TGCGCCAGCAGCTCAGGACTGGCGCCAGATACGCAGTATTTT
CASSSGLAPDTQYF
>TRBV19|TRBD1|TRBJ2-7
TGTGCCAGTAGTTTCTCCGGGACAGGGGGCTACGAGCAGTACTTC
CASSFSGTGGYEQYF
>TRBV11-2|NA|TRBJ2-7
TGTGCCAGCAGGCTGCGGGCCAACTCCTACGAGCAGTACTTC
CASRLRANSYEQYF
>TRBV7-7|TRBD2|TRBJ2-1
TGTGCCAGCAGCTCCGGACTAGCGGGAATCGATGAGCAGTTCTTC
CASSSGLAGIDEQFF